The rows below give T cell receptor beta chains drawn from one sample of a study of OX40 agonist ivuxolimab in advanced cancers. TCRdb keeps only in-frame clones here, not all; method: immunoSEQ multiplex PCR. Of approximately 61,000 clones listed, 75% to 90% are singletons. The specimen comprised CD4+ or CD8+ T cells sorted from blood, sampled in a trial of the OX40 agonist ivuxolimab. Receptors were obtained from an adult with an advanced solid tumor such as melanoma, head and neck, liver or kidney cancer. CDR3s include the opening cysteine and the closing phenylalanine or tryptophan.

V: TRBV19; CDR3: CASSIDPYTRDTEAFF
V: TRBV5-1; CDR3: CASSFILSGQGADTQYF
V: TRBV2; CDR3: CASSETLAGTGELFF
V: TRBV15; CDR3: CATSTRQGGETQYF
V: TRBV4-2; CDR3: CASSQDRQGPYSNQPQHF
V: TRBV1; CDR3: CTSSQGRTGVMPYEQYF
V: TRBV7-2; CDR3: CASSHVPPRTDTQYF
V: TRBV12-5; CDR3: CASRLGRENTEAFF
V: TRBV20-1; CDR3: CSARRGREQYF
V: TRBV12-2; CDR3: CASRHEHEGTYEQYF
V: TRBV11-2; CDR3: CASSSLAGAVYNEQFF
V: TRBV7-2; CDR3: CASRQGLASDTQYF
V: TRBV5-1; CDR3: CASSIQGNEQFF
V: TRBV11-3; CDR3: CASSASGSVAGELFF
V: TRBV4-1; CDR3: CASSQDGFSPAQETQYF
V: TRBV4-1; CDR3: CASSQEPAGGSGEKLFF
V: TRBV5-1; CDR3: CASSWTGSNYGYTF
V: TRBV11-2; CDR3: CASSLALHTGELFF
V: TRBV7-2; CDR3: CASSFGQGWMGSGNTIYF
V: TRBV11-1; CDR3: CASSLEAGGPTDTQYF
V: TRBV6-6; CDR3: CASSYPRGVLDEQFF
V: TRBV23-1; CDR3: CATQAGYQETQYF
V: TRBV27; CDR3: CASMPPGRSYEQYF
V: TRBV15; CDR3: CATSRDPGGNQPQHF
V: TRBV2; CDR3: CASSDMWRVISYNEQFF
V: TRBV6-5; CDR3: CASRRQGMNTEAFF
V: TRBV11-1; CDR3: CASSLASGGNYEQYF
V: TRBV29-1; CDR3: CSVRSGTGSTGELFF
V: TRBV4-1; CDR3: CASSQGQGALGNYGYTF
V: TRBV18; CDR3: CASSPNRQGETQYF
V: TRBV7-9; CDR3: CASSFTPGLAGGRETQYF
V: TRBV14; CDR3: CASSPRRADRLSSYEQYF
V: TRBV18; CDR3: CASSPIWGDSDSPLHF
V: TRBV6-1; CDR3: CASSEASYEQYF
V: TRBV9; CDR3: CASSLRGSLFTGELFF
V: TRBV7-9; CDR3: CASSPLTSGSTDTQYF
V: TRBV7-8; CDR3: CASNEPNEQFF
V: TRBV5-4; CDR3: CASSSQGARTGELFF
V: TRBV6-5; CDR3: CASGGIGEAFF
V: TRBV2; CDR3: CASSEVPPGNEKLFF
V: TRBV5-4; CDR3: CASRDGPEVNSPLHF